Listed below are T cell receptor beta chains from one sample, sequenced in a study of blood T cells in healthy people across ages. TCRdb used MiXCR to reprocess the 5' RACE reads, holding one entry per CDR3 protein. The profile covers roughly 500,000 distinct CDR3 sequences, with 27% appearing a single time and approximately 17% taken by the ten largest. Sequencing was done on a sample of blood. These receptors all come from a woman between 70 and 85 years old in good health. Each CDR3 is given with its conserved first and last residue. The D gene is left open where the match is weak. A clone size is listed for some rows: how often the clone was seen (once, few, many), or a class if it is expanded.

j_call d_call clone_size v_call cdr3_nt cdr3_aa
TRBJ2-6 NA few TRBV5-1 TGCGCCAGCAGCTTGGTAGGTCGATCTGGGGCCAACGTCCTGACTTTC CASSLVGRSGANVLTF
TRBJ2-1 TRBD2 few TRBV5-1 TGCGCCAGCAGCGATCCTAGCGGGGGGAACAATGAGCAGTTCTTC CASSDPSGGNNEQFF
TRBJ2-7 TRBD1 NA TRBV27 TGTGCCAGCAGAAGGGACAGGTCCGAAAATCAGTACTTC CASRRDRSENQYF
TRBJ1-1 NA NA TRBV5-1 TGCGCCAGCAGCTTGGACAGGGTTCTAAACACTGAAGCTTTCTTT CASSLDRVLNTEAFF
TRBJ2-1 TRBD2 NA TRBV5-4 TGTGCCAGCAGCTCAAGACTAGCCTCCTACAATGAGCAGTTCTTC CASSSRLASYNEQFF
TRBJ2-1 NA few TRBV30 TGTGCCTGGAGTGTAGGAAGGGGTGCCTACAATGAGCAGTTCTTC CAWSVGRGAYNEQFF
TRBJ2-7 TRBD1 NA TRBV5-1 TGCGCCAGCAGCTCGGGACAGCCGCCCTACGAGCAGTACTTC CASSSGQPPYEQYF
TRBJ2-3 NA NA TRBV6-4 TGTGCCAGCAGTCCCCTTCGAGGGTATTTT CASSPLRGYF
TRBJ2-3 TRBD2 NA TRBV6-2/TRBV6-3 TGTGCCAGCAGTCCACACCTTCTAGCGGGAGGTCTTGTTACGCAGTATTTT CASSPHLLAGGLVTQYF
TRBJ2-5 TRBD1 NA TRBV5-1 TGCGCCAGCAGCCCGAGGGGGCAGGGGGAACAGCAGTACTTC CASSPRGQGEQQYF
TRBJ1-1 TRBD1 NA TRBV7-3 TGTGCCAGCAGCTGCCGGGACAGGGGTTTTAGCACTGAAGCTTTCTTT CASSCRDRGFSTEAFF
TRBJ2-5 NA few TRBV7-2 TGTGCCAGCAGCTTAGCGGGGGCGAACGCGGCCCAGTACTTC CASSLAGANAAQYF
TRBJ1-6 TRBD1 few TRBV4-3 TGCGCCAGCAGCCAAGGGGACAGGGGGTCACCCCTCCACTTT CASSQGDRGSPLHF
TRBJ2-3 NA NA TRBV5-5 TGTGCCAGCAGCTTGCTACAGGGTTCGAGGGGCACAGATACGCAGTATTTT CASSLLQGSRGTDTQYF
TRBJ1-2 NA few TRBV20-1 TGCAGTGCCTCGCACGGTGAGGGCTACACCTTC CSASHGEGYTF
TRBJ2-7 NA NA TRBV5-1 TGCGCCAACAGCCACTCCCGATCACAGACCTACGAGCAGTACTTC CANSHSRSQTYEQYF
TRBJ1-6 TRBD1 NA TRBV7-3 TGTGCCAGCAGCTCCCAAGGACAGGGAAGAACACCCCTCCACTTT CASSSQGQGRTPLHF
TRBJ2-5 TRBD2 NA TRBV20-1 TGCAGTGCTAGAGATCTGGGGACTACCCTTGGGACCCAGTACTTC CSARDLGTTLGTQYF
TRBJ1-1 TRBD1 NA TRBV6-6 TGTGCCACCACCCGGACAGGCGGGAACACTGAAGCTTTCTTT CATTRTGGNTEAFF
TRBJ1-2 NA NA TRBV29-1 TGCAGCGCCTCCAGGGGAGACTATGGCTACACCTTC CSASRGDYGYTF
TRBJ2-4 NA few TRBV7-9 TGTGCCAGCAGCAAGGGGGACATCGGAAACATTCAGTACTTC CASSKGDIGNIQYF
TRBJ1-1 NA NA TRBV6-6 TGTGCCAGCAGTTATTCCCTCTTGAACACTGAAGCTTTCTTT CASSYSLLNTEAFF
TRBJ1-2 NA many TRBV19 TGTGCCAGTAGGGAGGGGTTCTATGGCTACACCTTC CASREGFYGYTF
TRBJ1-6 NA few TRBV7-2 TGTGCCAGCAGCTTAGCAGACAGTACTGTTTCACCCCTCCACTTT CASSLADSTVSPLHF
TRBJ2-1 NA NA TRBV7-2 TGTGCCAGCAGGAAGCAGGGGTATTCCTACAATGAGCAGTTCTTC CASRKQGYSYNEQFF
TRBJ1-6 NA NA TRBV7-9 TGTGCCAGCAGCTTACCCCCATCACCCCTCCACTTT CASSLPPSPLHF
TRBJ2-7 NA NA TRBV18 TGTGCCAGCTCAGTAGCTCCAGGGACCTACGAGCAGTACTTC CASSVAPGTYEQYF
TRBJ2-1 NA NA TRBV7-9 TGTGCCAGCAGCCTGGGCCAGGGGTACTACAATGAGCAGTTCTTC CASSLGQGYYNEQFF
TRBJ2-6 NA few TRBV6-2/TRBV6-3 TGTGCCAGCAGTTACAAGGGGGCTGGGGCCAACGTCCTGACTTTC CASSYKGAGANVLTF
TRBJ1-5 TRBD1 few TRBV5-1 TGCGCCAGCAGCCCACAGGGGCAGGGGGCTAATCAGCCCCAGCATTTT CASSPQGQGANQPQHF
TRBJ1-1 TRBD1 NA TRBV20-1 TGCAGTGCCATTAGGACAGGGGCGAACACTGAAGCTTTCTTT CSAIRTGANTEAFF
TRBJ1-2 TRBD1 many TRBV7-7 TGTGCCAGCAGCCCTGGACAGGGAGGCTACACCTTC CASSPGQGGYTF
TRBJ2-1 TRBD2 few TRBV20-1 TGCAGTGCTAGAGATTGGGGCGGGGGGGGGTACAATGAGCAGTTCTTC CSARDWGGGGYNEQFF
TRBJ2-3 NA few TRBV21-1 TGTGCCAGCACCACTAGCGGGGACGGCACAGATACGCAGTATTTT CASTTSGDGTDTQYF
TRBJ2-3 NA NA TRBV7-2 TGTGCCAGCAGCTTAGCAAGGACCACTAGCACAGATACGCAGTATTTT CASSLARTTSTDTQYF
TRBJ2-1 NA NA TRBV20-1 TGCAGTGCTAGAGATCAAGGCTCGCGAAGTGAGCAGTTCTTC CSARDQGSRSEQFF
TRBJ2-5 TRBD2 few TRBV10-3 TGTGCCGCGGGGGGGGAGACCCAGTACTTC CAAGGETQYF
TRBJ2-1 NA NA TRBV20-1 TGCAGTGCTATTGGACTAGGGACATGGGAGCAGTTCTTC CSAIGLGTWEQFF
TRBJ2-5 NA many TRBV7-7 TGTGCTAGCAGCTTGGGGGGGCAGACCTGGGAGACCCAGTACTTC CASSLGGQTWETQYF
TRBJ2-1 NA NA TRBV11-1 TGTGCCAGCAGCTTAGGCTCGTATAGCTCCTACAATGAGCAGTTCTTC CASSLGSYSSYNEQFF
TRBJ1-3 NA NA TRBV20-1 TGCAGTGCTCGCCGGACCGCATCTGGAAACACCATATATTTT CSARRTASGNTIYF
TRBJ1-4 TRBD1 few TRBV7-2 TGTGCCAGCAGGGACAGGGGGCTTACTAATGAAAAACTGTTTTTT CASRDRGLTNEKLFF
TRBJ2-3 TRBD2 few TRBV7-8 TGTGCCAGCAGCCCTCTGAGCGGGGGGGCAGAGGATACGCAGTATTTT CASSPLSGGAEDTQYF
TRBJ2-3 NA NA TRBV11-1 TGTGCCAGCAGCTTAGACGATTTGTCTCTACGGTTAAATACGCAGTATTTT CASSLDDLSLRLNTQYF
TRBJ2-7 NA few TRBV5-1 TGCGCCAGCAGCAAGGCCACTGTGAGCTCCTACGAGCAGTACTTC CASSKATVSSYEQYF
TRBJ1-2 TRBD1 few TRBV20-1 TGCAGTGCTAGAGAGTTGGAGGGGGCGAGGGTCACCTTC CSARELEGARVTF
TRBJ2-2 NA few TRBV9 TGTGCCAGCAGCGTAGCCCCCCCGTTCGCGAACACCGGGGAGCTGTTTTTT CASSVAPPFANTGELFF
TRBJ2-2 NA NA TRBV11-1 TGTGCCAGCAGCCCAACCTTAATCTCACCAGAGCTGTTTTTT CASSPTLISPELFF
TRBJ1-4 NA few TRBV7-2 TGTGCCAGCAGCTCATCCATCAGCAGGGGTGTGAATGAAAAACTGTTTTTT CASSSSISRGVNEKLFF
TRBJ2-7 TRBD2 NA TRBV5-1 TGCGCCAGCAGCTCCAAGACTAGCGGGGGCTCCTACGAGCAGTACTTC CASSSKTSGGSYEQYF
TRBJ2-3 TRBD2 few TRBV20-1 TGCAGTGCTAGAGTTATAGGAACTAGCGGGGCCACAGATACGCAGTATTTT CSARVIGTSGATDTQYF
TRBJ1-1 NA few TRBV5-1 TGCGCCAGCAGACCGAGACAAATGAACACTGAAGCTTTCTTT CASRPRQMNTEAFF
TRBJ1-5 TRBD1 few TRBV2 TGTGCCAGCAGTGAAAGACAGGGTGGAGGCAATCAGCCCCAGCATTTT CASSERQGGGNQPQHF
TRBJ1-5 NA few TRBV7-2 TGTGCCAGCAGCCGGGACGCGGTTCAGCCCCAGCATTTT CASSRDAVQPQHF
TRBJ2-1 NA NA TRBV6-2/TRBV6-3 TGTGCCAGCAGTCACGGTTACGATGAGCAGTTCTTC CASSHGYDEQFF
TRBJ2-5 TRBD2 NA TRBV28 TGTGCCAGCAGTGGCCGGACTAGCGGGAGGAGGGTGGAGACCCAGTACTTC CASSGRTSGRRVETQYF
TRBJ2-3 TRBD1 few TRBV4-3 TGCGCCAGCAGCCAAGAGACAGGACAGGGGGCCACAGATACGCAGTATTTT CASSQETGQGATDTQYF
TRBJ2-1 NA NA TRBV5-1 TGCGCCAGCAGCTTCAGGTCAGGAGACAATGAGCAGTTCTTC CASSFRSGDNEQFF